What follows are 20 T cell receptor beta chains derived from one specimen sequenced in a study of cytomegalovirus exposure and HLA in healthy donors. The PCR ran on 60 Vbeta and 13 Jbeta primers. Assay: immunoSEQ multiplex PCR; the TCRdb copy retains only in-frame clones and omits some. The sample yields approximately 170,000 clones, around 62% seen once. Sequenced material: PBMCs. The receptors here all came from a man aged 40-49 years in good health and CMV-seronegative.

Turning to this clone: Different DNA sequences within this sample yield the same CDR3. The CDR3: CAKTCSGTDSGANVLTF. The CDR3 nucleotides are TGTGCCAAGACCTGCTCTGGGACAGACTCTGGGGCCAACGTCCTGACTTTC. This sequence joins TRBV19 and TRBJ2-6, with TRBD1 matching 7 bases. The CDR3 has 17 residues. CDR1 is LNHDA and CDR2 is SQIVND in the germline V gene (reference sequence). V dropped 10 bases and J dropped 0; count of bases not matched to a gene: 12.

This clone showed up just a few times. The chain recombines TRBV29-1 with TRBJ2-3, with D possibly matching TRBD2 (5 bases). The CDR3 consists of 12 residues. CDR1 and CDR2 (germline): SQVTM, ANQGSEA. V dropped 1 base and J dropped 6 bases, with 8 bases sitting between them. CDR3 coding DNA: TGCAGCGTTGAAGCAGCGGAGGATACGCAGTATTTT. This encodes CSVEAAEDTQYF.

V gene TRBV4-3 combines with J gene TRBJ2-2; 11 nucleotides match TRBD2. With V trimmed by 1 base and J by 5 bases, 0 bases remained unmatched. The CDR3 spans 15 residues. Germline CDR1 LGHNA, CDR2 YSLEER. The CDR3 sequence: CASSQGTSGTGELFF. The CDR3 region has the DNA TGCGCCAGCAGCCAAGGGACTAGCGGGACCGGGGAGCTGTTTTTT.

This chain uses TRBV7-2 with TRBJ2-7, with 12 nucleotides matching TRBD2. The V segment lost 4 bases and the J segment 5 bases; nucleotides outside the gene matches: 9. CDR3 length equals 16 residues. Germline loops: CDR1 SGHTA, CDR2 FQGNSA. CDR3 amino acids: CASSSISRLAGDEQYF. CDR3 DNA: TGTGCCAGCAGCTCAATATCCAGACTAGCGGGAGACGAGCAGTACTTC.

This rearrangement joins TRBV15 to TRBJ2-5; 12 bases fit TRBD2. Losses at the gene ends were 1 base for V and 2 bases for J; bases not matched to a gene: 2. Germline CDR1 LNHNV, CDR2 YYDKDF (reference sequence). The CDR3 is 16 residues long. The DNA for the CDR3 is TGTGCCACCAGCAGAGCCACTAGCGGGGGGCAAGAGACCCAGTACTTC. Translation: CATSRATSGGQETQYF. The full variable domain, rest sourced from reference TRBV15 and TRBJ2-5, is DAMVIQNPRYQVTQFGKPVTLSCSQTLNHNVMYWYQQKSSQAPKLLFHYYDKDFNNEADTPDNFQSRRPNTSFCFLDIRSPGLGDTAMYLCATSRATSGGQETQYFGPGTRLLVL.

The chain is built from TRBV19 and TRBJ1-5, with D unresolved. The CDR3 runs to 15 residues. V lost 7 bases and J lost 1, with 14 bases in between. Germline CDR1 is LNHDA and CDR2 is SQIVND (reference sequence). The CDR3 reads CASTMAGRSNQPQHF. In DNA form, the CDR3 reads TGTGCCAGTACCATGGCGGGTAGGAGCAATCAGCCCCAGCATTTT.

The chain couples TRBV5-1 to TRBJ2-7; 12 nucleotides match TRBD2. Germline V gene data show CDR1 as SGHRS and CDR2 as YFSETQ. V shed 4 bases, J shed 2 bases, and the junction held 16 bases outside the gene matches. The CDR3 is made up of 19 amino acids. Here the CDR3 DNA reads TGCGCCAGCAGCCCTGTGACTAGCGGGAGCAAGGCCCCAGCCTACGAGCAGTACTTC. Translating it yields CASSPVTSGSKAPAYEQYF.

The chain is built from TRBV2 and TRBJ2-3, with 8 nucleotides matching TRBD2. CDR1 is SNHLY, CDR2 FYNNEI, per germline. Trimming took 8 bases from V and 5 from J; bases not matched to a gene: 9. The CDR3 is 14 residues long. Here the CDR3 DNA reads TGTGCCAGCGAGGGCAGCGGGGGAGTAGATACGCAGTATTTT. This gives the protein CASEGSGGVDTQYF. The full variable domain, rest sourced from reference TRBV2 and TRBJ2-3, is EPEVTQTPSHQVTQMGQEVILRCVPISNHLYFYWYRQILGQKVEFLVSFYNNEISEKSEIFDDQFSVERPDGSNFTLKIRSTKLEDSAMYFCASEGSGGVDTQYFGPGTRLTVL.

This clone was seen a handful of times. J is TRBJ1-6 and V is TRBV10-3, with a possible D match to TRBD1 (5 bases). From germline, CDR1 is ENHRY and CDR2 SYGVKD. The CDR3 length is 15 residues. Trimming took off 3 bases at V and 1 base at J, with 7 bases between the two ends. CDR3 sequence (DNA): TGTGCCATCAGTGACGGGGGATCCTATAATTCACCCCTCCACTTT. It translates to CAISDGGSYNSPLHF.

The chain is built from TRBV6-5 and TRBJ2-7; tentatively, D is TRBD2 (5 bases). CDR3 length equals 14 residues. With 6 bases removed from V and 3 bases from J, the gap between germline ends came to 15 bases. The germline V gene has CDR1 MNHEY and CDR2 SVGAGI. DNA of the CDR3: TGTGCCAGCAGCCCCGGACGGGGAAGCTACGAGCAGTACTTC. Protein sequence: CASSPGRGSYEQYF.

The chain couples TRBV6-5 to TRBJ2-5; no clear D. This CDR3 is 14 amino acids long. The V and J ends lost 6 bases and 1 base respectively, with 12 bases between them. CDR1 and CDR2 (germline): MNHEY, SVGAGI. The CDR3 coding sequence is TGTGCCAGCAGAAATTACGGAGTCCAAGAGACCCAGTACTTC. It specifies CASRNYGVQETQYF.

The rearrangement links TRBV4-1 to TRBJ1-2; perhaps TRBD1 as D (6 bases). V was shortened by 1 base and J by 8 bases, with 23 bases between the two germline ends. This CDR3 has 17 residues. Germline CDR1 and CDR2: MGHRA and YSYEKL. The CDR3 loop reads CASSQGHGGAVSGGYTF. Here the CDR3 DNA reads TGCGCCAGCAGCCAAGGGCACGGGGGGGCGGTATCGGGAGGCTACACCTTC.

In nucleotides, the CDR3 is TGTGCCAGCAGTCCCCTCGCAACAGGGAACTACGAGCAGTACTTC. Translation gives CASSPLATGNYEQYF. V is TRBV27 and J is TRBJ2-7, with a possible D match to TRBD1 (6 bases). V was pared by 5 bases and J by 3 bases, with 17 bases between. Germline values: CDR1 MNHEY, CDR2 SMNVEV (reference sequence). The CDR3 length is 15 residues.

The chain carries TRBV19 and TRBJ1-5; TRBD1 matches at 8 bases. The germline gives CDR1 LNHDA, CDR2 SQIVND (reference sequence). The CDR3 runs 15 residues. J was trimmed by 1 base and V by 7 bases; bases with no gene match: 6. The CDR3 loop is CASKFDRGSNQPQHF. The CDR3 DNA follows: TGTGCCAGTAAATTCGACAGGGGCAGCAATCAGCCCCAGCATTTT. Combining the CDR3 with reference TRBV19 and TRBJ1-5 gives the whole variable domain DGGITQSPKYLFRKEGQNVTLSCEQNLNHDAMYWYRQDPGQGLRLIYYSQIVNDFQKGDIAEGYSVSREKKESFPLTVTSAQKNPTAFYLCASKFDRGSNQPQHFGDGTRLSIL.

CDR3 DNA sequence: TGTGCCAGCAGAATACCGGGACAGAACACTGAAGCTTTCTTT. Translated, it gives CASRIPGQNTEAFF. The V gene is TRBV6-5, the J gene TRBJ1-1, with TRBD1 as a possible D gene (6 bases). This CDR3 comprises 14 residues. Trimming removed 6 bases from V and 1 base from J, with 12 bases in between. Germline CDR1 MNHEY, CDR2 SVGAGI.

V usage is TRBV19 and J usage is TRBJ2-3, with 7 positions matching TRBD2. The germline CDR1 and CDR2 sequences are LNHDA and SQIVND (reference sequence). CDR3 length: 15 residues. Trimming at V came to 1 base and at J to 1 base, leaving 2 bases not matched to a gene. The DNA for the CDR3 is TGTGCCAGTAGTATAGTTCTAGCGGGCACAGATACGCAGTATTTT. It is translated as CASSIVLAGTDTQYF. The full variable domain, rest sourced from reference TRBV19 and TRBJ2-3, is DGGITQSPKYLFRKEGQNVTLSCEQNLNHDAMYWYRQDPGQGLRLIYYSQIVNDFQKGDIAEGYSVSREKKESFPLTVTSAQKNPTAFYLCASSIVLAGTDTQYFGPGTRLTVL.

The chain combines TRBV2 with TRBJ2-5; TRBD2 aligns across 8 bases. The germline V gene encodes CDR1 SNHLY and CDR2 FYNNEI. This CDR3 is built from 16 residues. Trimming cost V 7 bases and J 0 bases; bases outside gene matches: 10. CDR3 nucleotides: TGTGCCAGCACGGGAGGGACACGAGCTAACCAAGAGACCCAGTACTTC. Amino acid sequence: CASTGGTRANQETQYF.

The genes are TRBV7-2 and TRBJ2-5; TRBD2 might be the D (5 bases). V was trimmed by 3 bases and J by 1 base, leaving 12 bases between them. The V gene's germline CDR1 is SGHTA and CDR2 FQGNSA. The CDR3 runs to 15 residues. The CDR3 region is CASSFEGFSQETQYF. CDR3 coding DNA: TGTGCCAGCAGCTTTGAGGGATTTTCCCAAGAGACCCAGTACTTC.

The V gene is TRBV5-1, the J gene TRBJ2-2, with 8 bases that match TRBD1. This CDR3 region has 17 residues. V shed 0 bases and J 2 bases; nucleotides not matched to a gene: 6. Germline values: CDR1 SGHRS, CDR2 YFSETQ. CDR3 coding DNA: TGCGCCAGCAGCTTGGTATCGGACAGGGTCAACACCGGGGAGCTGTTTTTT. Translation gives CASSLVSDRVNTGELFF.

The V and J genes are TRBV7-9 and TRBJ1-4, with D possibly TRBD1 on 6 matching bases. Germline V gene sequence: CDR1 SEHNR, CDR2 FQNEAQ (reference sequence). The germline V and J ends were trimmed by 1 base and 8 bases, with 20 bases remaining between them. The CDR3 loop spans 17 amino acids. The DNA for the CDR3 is TGTGCCAGCAGCTTAGGAACTGGCGGGGGCGCTCGGGAAAAACTGTTTTTT. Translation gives CASSLGTGGGAREKLFF. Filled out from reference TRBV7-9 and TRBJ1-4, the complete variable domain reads DTGVSQNPRHKITKRGQNVTFRCDPISEHNRLYWYRQTLGQGPEFLTYFQNEAQLEKSRLLSDRFSAERPKGSFSTLEIQRTEQGDSAMYLCASSLGTGGGAREKLFFGSGTQLSVL.